This paragraph reports one T cell receptor beta chain. No antigen is known for it. No clone much larger than this one lies a single base away; base qualities are absent. The library was generated by the immunoSEQ multiplex PCR assay. A mixture of 60 forward primers for TCR Vbeta segments and 13 reverse primers for TCR Jbeta segments was used in the multiplex PCR. The CDR3 region of rearranged TCR beta genes was amplified from genomic DNA by a multiplex PCR assay. On the Illumina HiSeq System, the amplified TCR beta libraries were sequenced as 87-base-pair reads. The authors processed their data as follows. A later analysis counted tens of millions of unique TCR beta chains across the 670 or so repertoires, and around 12 million of these chains were shared by at least two donors. A nearest-neighbor algorithm error-corrected the raw reads and collapsed the reads into unique sequences, merging closely related sequences to remove PCR and sequencing errors. Alignment of CDR3 sequences to IMGT reference sequences was used to assign V, D and J gene segments. For a sequence to be retained, at least a six-nucleotide match to both a V gene segment and a J gene segment was required. Rearrangements were classified as productive when the CDR3 lacked stop codons and remained in frame with V and J, and all other rearrangements were classified as non-productive. Following IMGT convention, CDR3 was defined as the stretch from the second conserved V-encoded cysteine up to the conserved J-encoded phenylalanine. In an earlier analysis of 500 to 650 of the donors, sequences lacking an unambiguous match to a single V gene segment were excluded. An earlier analysis of roughly 590 of the donors called V segments functional above 56.7% productive rearrangements and segregating when the between-donor standard deviation exceeded 5%. To diagnose cytomegalovirus status from the catalog of TCR beta chain sequences, a statistical classification framework was built. A later analysis assigned V and J genes by comparing TCR nucleotide sequences with IMGT/GENE-DB human TR gene sequences. In a later analysis, CDR3 sequences and most-parsimonious VDJ recombination scenarios were assigned using the TCRdist pipeline. In a later analysis, each TCR beta chain was defined by its CDR3 amino acid sequence together with its V-gene family, and reads lacking a unique V-gene family were excluded. As a way to deal with suspected cross-contamination and a sequencing artifact, a later analysis dropped hundreds of nucleotide sequences that were highly shared and had low generation probability. In a later analysis, a clonal expansion index for each public chain was calculated from normalized within-repertoire ranks of inferred template counts. Generation probabilities in a later analysis came from a VDJ recombination model fitted to out-of-frame rearrangements, and those results were checked against IGoR. A later analysis scored TCR-TCR, TCR-HLA and TCR-CMV co-occurrence with hypergeometric tests, applying a repertoire-size bias correction to TCR pairs. A later analysis estimated false discovery rates by permuting HLA or CMV assignments 20 times. In a later analysis, co-occurring TCRs were grouped with DBSCAN, and TCRdist sequence similarity was added when clustering was performed within HLA-allele-positive subsets. Co-occurrence clustering excluded repertoires with fewer than 30,000 or more than 120,000 public chains, plus five with anomalous nucleotide sharing. TCRdb took over this immuneACCESS table, retaining in-frame rearrangements with V and J assigned. Such tables are incomplete; in checked studies, under half of the missing clones stem from an unresolved V gene, and the remainder is unexplained. V, J and clone size reflect that table, while D and trimming were determined from the DNA. The sample table lists more than 200,000 clones, about 83% of them with a count of one. The ten biggest clones cover 1.3% of the sample.

In total, fewer than 750 healthy bone marrow donors made up the cohort. At the time of sampling, all cohort members were nominally healthy, though unrecorded immune exposures were likely present. CMV serostatus was positive for about 290 and negative for 352 of the 666 cohort members, and was not recorded for this donor. Every donor gave a peripheral blood sample, and the peripheral blood mononuclear cells from that sample were used for TCR beta sequencing. The Qiagen DNeasy Blood Extraction Kit was used to extract genomic DNA from the blood cell samples. The data belong to a study of cytomegalovirus exposure and HLA in healthy donors (dated by TCRdb to the late 2010s). Looking at the study overall: According to an earlier analysis of several hundred of the donors, about 179 million T cells yielded 117 million unique TCR beta sequences and 276 Gb of sequence data. Roughly 300 gigabases of sequencing data and roughly 90 million unique TCR sequences were included in an early release covering 500 to 750 HLA-typed donors. The genetic ancestry cluster associated with self-reported Caucasian donors included 80% to 90% of the 350 to 500 genotyped donors. The study aimed to test whether signatures of past pathogen exposure could be identified by cataloging public T cell receptors. The study used immunosequencing to profile the T cell repertoires of 666 subjects and linked those repertoires to cytomegalovirus serostatus. Along with the roughly 710-subject first cohort, a separate validation cohort of over a hundred different subjects was used. High-throughput TCR immunosequencing, statistical association of individual TCRs with disease status, and machine learning were combined to predict cytomegalovirus infection status. A later analysis re-examined previously published TCR beta repertoires from several hundred donors and added high-resolution HLA genotyping to investigate patterns of TCR occurrence. Rather than using new phenotypic data, the later analysis identified candidate immune exposures from TCR beta sequences and from how often those sequences occurred across donors. To decide whether each TCR beta V gene segment behaved as functional or pseudogenic, an earlier analysis of fewer than 750 of the donors relied on high-throughput TCR beta sequencing. Donor age, sex, ethnicity and CMV serostatus were collected together with the repertoire data. Genome-wide SNP genotypes for about three fifths of the 666 donors were used in a later genetic analysis, which treated that subset as a discovery cohort. Every discovery cohort repertoire had been produced on one sequencing platform. Class I and class II HLA loci were covered by the typing at four-digit resolution. Typing coverage differed by locus: A, B, C, DRB1 and DQB1 were typed in roughly 620-630 donors, DQA1 in about 500, DPA1 in 600 to 610, and DPB1 in approximately 450. Roughly 5 DR-DQ haplotypes were handled as single units for association and clustering because linkage in the cohort was strong. Among a few hundred genotyped donors of the cohort, an average of roughly 240,000 unique TCR beta nucleotide sequences were sequenced per donor, around 18% of them non-productive. Results and caveats for the whole study, not just this receptor: Because HLA typing was unavailable for some donors at each locus, only the typed subset was used in association tests. In a later analysis, several top co-occurrence clusters were reported to appear linked to parvovirus B19, influenza, CMV and Epstein-Barr virus. Cytomegalovirus status was reported to be diagnosed by the classifier with high specificity and sensitivity in both the original and validation cohorts. For the cohort, immune exposure information was limited to CMV serostatus. A cluster of highly shared sequence variants was judged likely to represent a technical artifact of the sequencing pipeline. In a later analysis, around 15,000 TCR beta sequences were associated with specific HLA alleles at a false discovery rate of 0.05. This cohort had only TCR beta chains sequenced, and the lack of alpha or paired-chain data limited which features could be detected. Linkage disequilibrium might explain the correlated functional status among segregating V segments, but an unknown experimental factor could not be excluded. Assigning TCR associations to individual alleles was difficult when HLA alleles, especially DR and DQ, strongly co-occurred. A later genetic analysis reported fewer N-insertions in productive TCRs among donors in an Asian-associated ancestry cluster than the approximately 670-donor mean. According to a later analysis, TCR association rates differed among HLA loci, with DRB1 alleles showing the most associated TCRs and HLA-C alleles showing the fewest. Sequencing depth was assumed to be roughly uniform across donors in the presence/absence analyses, though that assumption may not hold. A further reported finding was that TCR beta sequences accurately predicted the HLA-A and HLA-B alleles for most subjects in the first cohort. In the study, about 150 TCR beta chains were listed as associated with cytomegalovirus. Compared with equally common non-associated chains, HLA-associated TCR beta chains in a later analysis were more clonally expanded and had lower generation probabilities. According to the authors, the approach could potentially be generalized to other disease states and immunological phenotypes. Some 16 rarely observed V segments, including chromosome 9 orphons, were excluded from the earlier analysis of about 600 of the donors because counts were too low. In vitro tests confirmed that a few of the cytomegalovirus-associated TCR beta chains recognize cytomegalovirus antigens. While some public TCRs were present in many individuals, most TCR sequences turned up only very rarely across donors. An earlier analysis of 450 to 750 of the donors showed that most TCR beta V segments appeared in productive rearrangements either about 90% or about 30% of the time, which broadly matched IMGT annotations. In a later genetic analysis, a missense DCLRE1C variant was associated with V-gene and J-gene trimming of TCR beta chains, and the association was replicated in an independent cohort. Some IMGT-functional V segments, including TRBV6-2 and TRBV6-3, could not be told apart with the 87-base-pair reads, so those segments were excluded. In a later analysis, most CMV-associated TCR beta chains were found to appear HLA-restricted, with HLA associations seemingly driven largely by CMV exposure.

Trimming removed 4 bases from V and 3 bases from J, leaving 9 bases between the germline ends. CDR1 and CDR2 are drawn from the germline V gene (reference sequence): GTSNPN, SVGIG. The CDR3 runs 13 residues from the cysteine to the phenylalanine. The only DNA kept is the CDR3, 39 bases in frame from the first base. Material: PBMCs. The chain employs TRBV30 and TRBJ2-2; the D region possibly corresponds to TRBD1 (5 bases align). This TCR was recovered from a human donor in good health. In nucleotides, the sequence is TGTGCCTGGACCGGACAATACACCGGGGAGCTGTTTTTT. Its protein product is CAWTGQYTGELFF.